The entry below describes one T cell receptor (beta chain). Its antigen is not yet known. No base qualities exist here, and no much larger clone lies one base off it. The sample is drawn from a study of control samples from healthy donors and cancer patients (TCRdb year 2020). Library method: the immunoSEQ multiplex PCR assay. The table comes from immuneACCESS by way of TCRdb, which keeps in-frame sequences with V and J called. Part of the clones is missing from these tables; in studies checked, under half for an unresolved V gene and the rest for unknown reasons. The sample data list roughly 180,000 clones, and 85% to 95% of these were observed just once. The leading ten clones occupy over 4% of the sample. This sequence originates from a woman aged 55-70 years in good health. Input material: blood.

CDR3 loop: CASSKTGTSGGARTGELFF. The nucleotides are TGTGCCAGCAGCAAAACCGGGACTAGCGGGGGGGCCCGCACCGGGGAGCTGTTTTTT. The chain was built from TRBV11-3 and TRBJ2-2; 16 junctional bases match TRBD2. The germline V gene sets CDR1 to SGHNT and CDR2 to YENEEA. Including cysteine and phenylalanine, the CDR3 has 19 amino acids. Only CDR3 DNA remains: 57 bases, in frame from the first base. The germline V end is reduced by 5 bases and the J end by 4 bases; junction bases left unmatched: 10.